Listed below are T cell receptor beta chains from one sample, sequenced in a study of neurological immune-mediated disorders. TCRdb fed the 5' RACE reads into MiXCR, producing one record per CDR3 protein. This table has 25,000 to 35,000 distinct CDR3 sequences, about 1.6% appearing once. Sequencing was carried out using PBMCs. The receptor set was obtained from a woman aged 25 to 45 with multiple sclerosis. CDR3s include the opening cysteine and the closing phenylalanine or tryptophan. A D gene is named only where the DNA matches it firmly. The listing skips clone size in some rows; elsewhere it reads once, few, many or a size class.

>TRBV7-3|13|-|TRBJ2-5|-
CASSLKGRETQYF
TGTGCCAGCAGCTTAAAAGGGCGAGAGACCCAGTACTTC
>TRBV11-2|13|-|TRBJ1-5|many
CASSLDQDQPQHF
TGTGCCAGCAGCTTAGATCAGGACCAGCCCCAGCATTTT
>TRBV9|14|TRBD1|TRBJ2-7|many
CASSPRQGNDEQYF
TGTGCCAGCAGCCCCCGACAGGGTAACGACGAGCAGTACTTC
>TRBV11-2|12|-|TRBJ1-2|many
CASSPNVWGYTF
TGTGCCAGCAGCCCAAATGTTTGGGGCTACACCTTC
>TRBV5-6|14|-|TRBJ1-2|many
CASNPSLVSYGYTF
TGTGCCAGCAACCCGAGTCTGGTTTCGTATGGCTACACCTTC
>TRBV20-1|13|-|TRBJ2-3|many
CSARLERADTQYF
TGCAGTGCCCGACTAGAACGGGCAGATACGCAGTATTTT
>TRBV12-3/TRBV12-4|14|-|TRBJ1-2|many
CASSLRGRVYGYTF
TGTGCCAGCAGTTTACGGGGCAGGGTCTATGGCTACACCTTC
>TRBV20-1|15|TRBD2|TRBJ2-1|many
CSAKPGLAAYNEQFF
TGCAGTGCTAAACCGGGACTAGCCGCCTACAATGAGCAGTTCTTC
>TRBV9|16|-|TRBJ2-1|many
CASSVGGVRSYNEQFF
TGTGCCAGCAGCGTAGGGGGGGTAAGGTCCTACAATGAGCAGTTCTTC
>TRBV5-1|13|-|TRBJ1-2|many
CASSGGSGYGYTF
TGCGCCAGCAGCGGGGGATCAGGTTATGGCTACACCTTC
>TRBV20-1|12|-|TRBJ1-1|many
CSARSVHPEAFF
TGCAGTGCTAGAAGTGTTCATCCTGAAGCTTTCTTT
>TRBV20-1|9|-|TRBJ1-2|many
CSAEDGYTF
TGCAGTGCGGAGGATGGCTACACCTTC
>TRBV29-1|14|-|TRBJ2-1|many
CSVPRSPGYNEQFF
TGCAGCGTACCCCGGAGCCCCGGTTACAATGAGCAGTTCTTC
>TRBV6-1|14|-|TRBJ2-6|many
CASRGDTGANVLTF
TGTGCCAGCAGGGGGGACACTGGGGCCAACGTCCTGACTTTC
>TRBV27|13|-|TRBJ2-7|many
CASSLPRSSEQYF
TGTGCCAGCAGTTTACCCCGTTCCAGCGAGCAGTACTTC
>TRBV12-3/TRBV12-4|11|-|TRBJ1-1|many
CASSRRGEAFF
TGTGCCAGCAGCCGTAGGGGTGAAGCTTTCTTT
>TRBV7-2|13|-|TRBJ2-5|many
CASSLMKEETQYF
TGTGCCAGCAGCTTAATGAAAGAAGAGACCCAGTACTTC
>TRBV7-2|13|TRBD1|TRBJ1-1|many
CASSRNDRGMSFF
TGTGCCAGCAGCCGAAACGACAGGGGAATGAGTTTCTTT
>TRBV12-3/TRBV12-4|14|-|TRBJ2-3|many
CASSFGGLGDTQYF
TGTGCCAGCAGTTTTGGAGGGTTGGGGGATACGCAGTATTTT
>TRBV3-1|15|-|TRBJ1-2|medium-sized
CASSQGAGSPYGYTF
TGTGCCAGCAGCCAAGGGGCGGGGTCCCCCTATGGCTACACCTTC
>TRBV2|13|-|TRBJ2-7|many
CASSGSGPYEQYF
TGTGCCAGCAGTGGTTCGGGGCCCTACGAGCAGTACTTC
>TRBV20-1|15|TRBD1|TRBJ1-2|many
CSARDGTGGPGGYTF
TGCAGTGCTAGAGATGGGACAGGGGGTCCGGGTGGCTACACCTTC
>TRBV9|14|TRBD2|TRBJ2-2|many
CASSVRGEGRELFF
TGTGCCAGCAGCGTGAGAGGGGAGGGGAGGGAGCTGTTTTTT
>TRBV5-1|14|-|TRBJ2-5|many
CASSFQDTQETQYF
TGCGCCAGCAGCTTCCAGGACACACAAGAGACCCAGTACTTC
>TRBV6-5|12|-|TRBJ2-7|many
CASSYSGLEQYF
TGTGCCAGCAGTTACTCGGGCCTCGAGCAGTACTTC
>TRBV5-6|15|TRBD1|TRBJ1-5|many
CASSFGGRGSQPQHF
TGTGCCAGCAGCTTTGGGGGCAGGGGGAGTCAGCCCCAGCATTTT
>TRBV20-1|13|-|TRBJ2-2|many
CSAPDILAGELFF
TGCAGTGCCCCAGACATTTTGGCCGGGGAGCTGTTTTTT
>TRBV20-1|14|TRBD2|TRBJ2-3|many
CSAGTSASIDTQYF
TGCAGTGCCGGGACTAGCGCCTCCATAGATACGCAGTATTTT
>TRBV29-1|13|-|TRBJ1-4|many
CSVGGGVNEKLFF
TGCAGCGTTGGCGGTGGGGTAAATGAAAAACTGTTTTTT
>TRBV29-1|13|-|TRBJ1-2|many
CSVEREWGYGYTF
TGCAGCGTTGAAAGGGAATGGGGCTATGGCTACACCTTC
>TRBV20-1|11|-|TRBJ2-1|many
CSASGRDLPFF
TGCAGTGCTAGCGGCCGGGACTTGCCGTTCTTC
>TRBV21-1|17|-|TRBJ1-5|many
CASTDLGQEYSNQPQHF
TGTGCCAGCACGGACCTAGGACAGGAGTATAGCAATCAGCCCCAGCATTTT
>TRBV18|16|TRBD2|TRBJ2-1|many
CASSPTGLDYYNEQFF
TGTGCCAGCTCACCCACCGGACTAGATTATTACAATGAGCAGTTCTTC
>TRBV4-3|15|TRBD1|TRBJ1-1|many
CASSQDPRGLTEAFF
TGCGCCAGCAGCCAAGATCCCAGGGGGCTCACTGAAGCTTTCTTT
>TRBV9|14|-|TRBJ2-2|many
CASSPTLNTGELFF
TGTGCCAGCAGCCCTACATTGAACACCGGGGAGCTGTTTTTT
>TRBV20-1|11|-|TRBJ2-7|many
CSARSGPEQYF
TGCAGTGCTAGGTCGGGGCCAGAGCAGTACTTC
>TRBV5-1|15|-|TRBJ2-7|many
CASSLGDQVSYEQYF
TGCGCCAGCAGCTTGGGTGATCAGGTCTCCTACGAGCAGTACTTC
>TRBV6-2/TRBV6-3|15|-|TRBJ2-3|many
CASSQAGLDTDTQYF
TGTGCCAGCAGTCAAGCGGGCCTGGACACAGATACGCAGTATTTT
>TRBV20-1|12|-|TRBJ2-3|many
CSASFPTDTQYF
TGCAGTGCTAGTTTCCCCACAGATACGCAGTATTTT
>TRBV20-1|12|-|TRBJ1-1|many
CSASLGALEAFF
TGCAGTGCTAGTTTAGGGGCCCTTGAAGCTTTCTTT
>TRBV7-9|14|-|TRBJ2-7|many
CASSRDRTFSEQYF
TGTGCCAGCAGCCGGGACCGGACGTTTTCCGAGCAGTACTTC
>TRBV4-2|16|TRBD2|TRBJ2-3|many
CASSQLGGGGTDTQYF
TGTGCCAGCAGCCAATTGGGCGGGGGGGGAACAGATACGCAGTATTTT